The rows below give T cell receptor beta chains drawn from one sample of a study of cytomegalovirus exposure and HLA in healthy donors. The data were produced by immunoSEQ multiplex PCR, yet TCRdb's version contains in-frame clones alone and is incomplete. In the table there are tens of thousands of clones, about two thirds of which are singletons. Sequencing used PBMCs. Receptors originate from an older woman in good health and CMV-seropositive. Each CDR3 is given with its conserved first and last residue. A D gene is named only where the DNA matches it firmly. Size tells how often a clone was seen (once, few, many) or the class of an expanded clone, and some rows leave it out.

D	V	J	size	CDR3	DNA
TRBD1	TRBV27	TRBJ2-7	few	CASSSGQAPYEQYF	TGTGCCAGCAGTTCGGGACAGGCACCCTACGAGCAGTACTTC
NA	TRBV5-6	TRBJ2-7	few	CASSRLGSATSYEQYF	TGTGCCAGCAGCCGACTCGGCAGCGCCACATCCTACGAGCAGTACTTC
NA	TRBV14	TRBJ1-1	NA	CASSQGVAGRNDEAFF	TGTGCCAGCAGCCAAGGGGTGGCAGGGCGAAATGATGAAGCTTTCTTT
TRBD1	TRBV18	TRBJ2-3	NA	CASSHGTGNTDTQYF	TGTGCCAGCTCACACGGGACAGGGAACACAGATACGCAGTATTTT
NA	TRBV11-2	TRBJ2-5	NA	CASSPSRGGETQYF	TGTGCCAGCAGCCCCTCCCGGGGAGGAGAGACCCAGTACTTC
NA	TRBV7-9	TRBJ2-1	NA	CASSLEGFEQFF	TGTGCCAGCAGCTTAGAGGGGTTTGAGCAGTTCTTC
NA	TRBV21-1	TRBJ1-2	once	CASSKVYSRQTLSANYGYTF	TGTGCCAGCAGCAAAGTGTACTCCCGACAGACTCTCTCAGCTAACTATGGCTACACCTTC
TRBD2	TRBV19	TRBJ2-5	NA	CASSIREGPQETQYF	TGTGCCAGTAGTATCAGGGAGGGGCCCCAAGAGACCCAGTACTTC
TRBD1	TRBV12-5	TRBJ2-7	NA	CASGPGQVGEQYF	TGTGCTAGTGGCCCCGGACAGGTAGGCGAGCAGTACTTC
TRBD1	TRBV29-1	TRBJ2-5	once	CSLGQAAETQYF	TGCAGCTTAGGACAGGCCGCGGAGACCCAGTACTTC
NA	TRBV30	TRBJ2-1	NA	CAWKPPNRYNEQFF	TGTGCCTGGAAGCCCCCTAACAGGTACAATGAGCAGTTCTTC
NA	TRBV7-9	TRBJ2-3	NA	CASSLRLRVAYPVSDTQYF	TGTGCCAGCAGCTTACGCCTAAGGGTAGCGTACCCTGTGTCAGATACGCAGTATTTT
NA	TRBV19	TRBJ1-4	NA	CASRTSGSFGEKLFF	TGTGCCAGCCGTACTTCAGGGTCCTTCGGAGAAAAACTGTTTTTT
NA	TRBV7-2	TRBJ1-1	NA	CASSLRVESTEAFF	TGTGCCAGCAGCCTGAGGGTTGAGAGCACTGAAGCTTTCTTT
TRBD1	TRBV9	TRBJ2-5	NA	CASSVQTGGWAETQYF	TGTGCCAGCAGCGTTCAGACAGGGGGCTGGGCGGAGACCCAGTACTTC
NA	TRBV6-6	TRBJ1-2	NA	CASSYGWGVYGYTF	TGTGCCAGCAGTTACGGCTGGGGGGTCTATGGCTACACCTTC
NA	TRBV9	TRBJ1-4	NA	CASSVSPQSSLIF	TGTGCCAGCAGCGTATCCCCACAGTCGTCCCTCATTTTT
TRBD1	TRBV9	TRBJ2-7	few	CASSVGTGTGFHEQYF	TGTGCCAGCAGCGTAGGAACCGGGACAGGGTTCCACGAGCAGTACTTC
TRBD1	TRBV7-2	TRBJ1-5	NA	CASSLPQGANQPQHF	TGTGCCAGCAGCTTACCACAGGGGGCTAATCAGCCCCAGCATTTT
TRBD2	TRBV9	TRBJ2-3	NA	CASAEQGAGAETQYF	TGTGCCAGCGCCGAACAGGGAGCGGGGGCCGAGACGCAGTATTTT
NA	TRBV10-3	TRBJ2-7	NA	CAISGYRDAYEQYF	TGTGCCATCAGTGGCTACAGGGATGCCTACGAGCAGTACTTC
NA	TRBV7-6	TRBJ1-6	NA	CASSPGQNSPLHF	TGTGCCAGCAGCCCAGGACAGAATTCACCCCTCCACTTT